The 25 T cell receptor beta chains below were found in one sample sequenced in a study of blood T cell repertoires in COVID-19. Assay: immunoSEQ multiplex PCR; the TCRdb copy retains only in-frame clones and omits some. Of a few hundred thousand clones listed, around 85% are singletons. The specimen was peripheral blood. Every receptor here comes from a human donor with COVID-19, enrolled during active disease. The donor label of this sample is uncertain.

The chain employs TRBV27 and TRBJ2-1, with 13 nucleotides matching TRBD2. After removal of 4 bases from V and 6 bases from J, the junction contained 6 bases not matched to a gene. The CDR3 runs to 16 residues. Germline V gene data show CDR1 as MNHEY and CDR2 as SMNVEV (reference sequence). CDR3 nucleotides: TGTGCCAGCAGTTCCTTTGGGACTAGCGGGATCAATGAGCAGTTCTTC. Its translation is CASSSFGTSGINEQFF.

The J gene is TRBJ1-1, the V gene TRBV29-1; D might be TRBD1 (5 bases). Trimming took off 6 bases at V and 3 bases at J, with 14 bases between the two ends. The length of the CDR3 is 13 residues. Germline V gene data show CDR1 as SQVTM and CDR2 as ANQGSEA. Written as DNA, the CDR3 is TGCAGCGTGGCCGGGGGTTGGGACACTGAAGCTTTCTTT. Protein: CSVAGGWDTEAFF.

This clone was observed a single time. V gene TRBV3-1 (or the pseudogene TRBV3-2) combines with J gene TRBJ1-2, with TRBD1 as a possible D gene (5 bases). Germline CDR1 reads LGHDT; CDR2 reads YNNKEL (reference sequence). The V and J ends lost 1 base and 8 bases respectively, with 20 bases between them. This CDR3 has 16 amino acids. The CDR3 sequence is CASSQGPGEGLQGYTF. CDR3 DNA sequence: TGTGCCAGCAGCCAAGGACCGGGGGAGGGGTTGCAAGGCTACACCTTC.

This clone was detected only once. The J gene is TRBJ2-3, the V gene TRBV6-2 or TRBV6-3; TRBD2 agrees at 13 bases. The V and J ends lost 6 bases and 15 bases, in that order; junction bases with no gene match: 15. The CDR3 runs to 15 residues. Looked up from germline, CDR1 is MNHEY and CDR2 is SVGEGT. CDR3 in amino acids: CASSPGLAGASFLYF. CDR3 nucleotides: TGTGCCAGCAGCCCCGGACTAGCGGGAGCTTCCTTCCTATATTTT.

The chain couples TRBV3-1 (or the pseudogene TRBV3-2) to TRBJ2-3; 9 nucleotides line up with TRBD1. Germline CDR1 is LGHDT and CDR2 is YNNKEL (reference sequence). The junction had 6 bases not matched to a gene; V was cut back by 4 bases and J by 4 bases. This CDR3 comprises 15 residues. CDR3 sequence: CASSPRDRVSDTQYF. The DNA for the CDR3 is TGTGCCAGCAGCCCCCGGGACAGGGTTTCAGATACGCAGTATTTT.

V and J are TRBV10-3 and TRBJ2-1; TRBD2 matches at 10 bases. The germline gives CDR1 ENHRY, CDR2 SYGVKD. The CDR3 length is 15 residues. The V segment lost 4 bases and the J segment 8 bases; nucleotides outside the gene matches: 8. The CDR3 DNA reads TGTGCCATCAGTGGACAGCGGGAGGGCCGGGATGAGCAGTTCTTC. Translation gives CAISGQREGRDEQFF.

CDR3: CASSLAEGAAYEQYF. The CDR3, as DNA: TGTGCCAGCAGCTTGGCCGAGGGGGCCGCCTACGAGCAGTACTTC. J is TRBJ2-7 and V is TRBV5-5; 7 nucleotides agree with TRBD1. V trimming: 0 bases; J trimming: 2 bases; junction bases outside the gene matches: 5. Germline CDR1 reads SGHKS; CDR2 reads YYEKEE (reference sequence). The CDR3 spans 15 residues.

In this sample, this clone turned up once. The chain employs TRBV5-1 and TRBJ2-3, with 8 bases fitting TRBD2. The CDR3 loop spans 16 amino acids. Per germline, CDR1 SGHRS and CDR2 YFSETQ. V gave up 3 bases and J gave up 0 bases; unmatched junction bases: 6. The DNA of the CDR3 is TGCGCCAGCAGCTCCGTCGAGCGGGAGAGCACAGATACGCAGTATTTT. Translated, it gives CASSSVERESTDTQYF.

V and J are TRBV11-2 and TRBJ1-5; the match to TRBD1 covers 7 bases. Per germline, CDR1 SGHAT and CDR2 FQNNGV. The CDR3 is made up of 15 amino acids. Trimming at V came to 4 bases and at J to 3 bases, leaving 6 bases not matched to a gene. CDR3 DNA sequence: TGTGCCAGCAGCTGGGGGACAGATTCCAATCAGCCCCAGCATTTT. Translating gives CASSWGTDSNQPQHF.

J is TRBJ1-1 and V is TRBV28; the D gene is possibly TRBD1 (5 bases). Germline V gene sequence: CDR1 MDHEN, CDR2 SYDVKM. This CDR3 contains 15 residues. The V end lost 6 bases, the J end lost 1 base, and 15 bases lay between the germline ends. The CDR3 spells CASSPLGAGNTEAFF. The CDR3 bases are TGTGCCAGCAGCCCATTAGGGGCAGGGAACACTGAAGCTTTCTTT.

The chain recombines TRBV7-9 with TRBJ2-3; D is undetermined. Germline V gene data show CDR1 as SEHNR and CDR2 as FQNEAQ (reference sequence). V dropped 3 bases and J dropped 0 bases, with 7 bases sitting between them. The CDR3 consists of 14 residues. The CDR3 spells CASSFSRSTDTQYF. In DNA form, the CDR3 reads TGTGCCAGCAGCTTCTCCCGTAGCACAGATACGCAGTATTTT.

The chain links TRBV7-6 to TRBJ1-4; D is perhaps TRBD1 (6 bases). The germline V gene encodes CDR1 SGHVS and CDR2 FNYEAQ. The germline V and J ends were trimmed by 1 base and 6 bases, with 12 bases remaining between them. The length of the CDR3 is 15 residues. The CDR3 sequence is CASSLGGGVDEKLFF. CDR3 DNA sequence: TGTGCCAGCAGCTTAGGAGGGGGGGTGGATGAAAAACTGTTTTTT.

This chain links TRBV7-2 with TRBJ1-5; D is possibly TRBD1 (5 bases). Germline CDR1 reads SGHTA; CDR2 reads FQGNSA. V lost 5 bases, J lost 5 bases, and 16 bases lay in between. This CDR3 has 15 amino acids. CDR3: CASSPLRGGDQPQHF. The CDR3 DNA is TGTGCCAGCAGCCCCCTCCGGGGGGGGGATCAGCCCCAGCATTTT.

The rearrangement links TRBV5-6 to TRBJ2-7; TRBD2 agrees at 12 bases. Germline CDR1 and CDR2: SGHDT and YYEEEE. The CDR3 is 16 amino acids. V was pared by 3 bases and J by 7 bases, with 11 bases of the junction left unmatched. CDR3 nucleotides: TGTGCCAGCAGCTCAACCCTAGCGGGAGGGCCGGGGGAGCAGTACTTC. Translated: CASSSTLAGGPGEQYF.

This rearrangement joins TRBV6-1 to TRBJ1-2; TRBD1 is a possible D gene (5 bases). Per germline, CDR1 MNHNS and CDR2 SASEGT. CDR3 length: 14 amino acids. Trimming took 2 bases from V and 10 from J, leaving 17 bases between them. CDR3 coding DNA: TGTGCCAGCAGTGAAACTCAGGGCGCGGACGACTACACCTTC. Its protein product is CASSETQGADDYTF.

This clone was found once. CDR3: CASRSDRGSEKLFF. Here the CDR3 DNA reads TGTGCCAGCAGATCGGACAGGGGAAGCGAAAAACTGTTTTTT. The gene calls are TRBV28 and TRBJ1-4, with 9 bases identical to TRBD1. The CDR3 consists of 14 residues. CDR1 is MDHEN and CDR2 is SYDVKM in the germline V gene. J gave up 8 bases and V 6 bases, and 7 bases lay outside the gene matches.

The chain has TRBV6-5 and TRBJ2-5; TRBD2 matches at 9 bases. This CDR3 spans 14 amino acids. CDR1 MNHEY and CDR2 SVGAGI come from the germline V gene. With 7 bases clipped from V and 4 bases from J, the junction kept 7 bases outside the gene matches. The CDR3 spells CASIPAGGTETQYF. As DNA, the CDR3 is TGTGCCAGCATCCCCGCGGGGGGGACAGAGACCCAGTACTTC.

This CDR3 is CASSLVAEETQYF. CDR3 in DNA: TGCGCCAGCAGCTTGGTTGCAGAAGAGACCCAGTACTTC. This chain links TRBV5-1 with TRBJ2-5; no clear D gene. The V gene lost 0 bases and the J gene lost 3 bases, with 6 bases spanning the gap. There are 13 residues in the CDR3. Germline V gene lookup returns CDR1 SGHRS and CDR2 YFSETQ.

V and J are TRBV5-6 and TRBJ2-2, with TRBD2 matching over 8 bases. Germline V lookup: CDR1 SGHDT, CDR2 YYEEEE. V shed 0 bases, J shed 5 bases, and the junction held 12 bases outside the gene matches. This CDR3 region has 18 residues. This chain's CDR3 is CASSLGATSVGGTGELFF. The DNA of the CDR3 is TGTGCCAGCAGCTTGGGGGCGACTAGCGTAGGTGGGACCGGGGAGCTGTTTTTT.

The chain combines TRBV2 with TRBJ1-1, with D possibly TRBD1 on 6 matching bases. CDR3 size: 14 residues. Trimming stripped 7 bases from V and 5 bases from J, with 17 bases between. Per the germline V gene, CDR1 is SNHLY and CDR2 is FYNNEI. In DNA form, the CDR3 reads TGTGCCAGCAATAGAGAGGGGGATTTAACTGAAGCTTTCTTT. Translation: CASNREGDLTEAFF.

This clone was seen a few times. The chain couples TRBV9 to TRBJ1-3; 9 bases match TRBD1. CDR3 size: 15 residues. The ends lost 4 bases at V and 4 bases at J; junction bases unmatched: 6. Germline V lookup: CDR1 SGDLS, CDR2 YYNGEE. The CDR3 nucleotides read TGTGCCAGCAGCCCTGGGGACAGGGAAGGAAACACCATATATTTT. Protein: CASSPGDREGNTIYF.

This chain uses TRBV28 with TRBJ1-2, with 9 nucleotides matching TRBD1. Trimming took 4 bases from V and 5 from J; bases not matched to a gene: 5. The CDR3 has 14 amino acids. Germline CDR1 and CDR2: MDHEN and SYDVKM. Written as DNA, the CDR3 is TGTGCCAGCAGTTGGACAGGGGTGGCGTATGGCTACACCTTC. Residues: CASSWTGVAYGYTF.

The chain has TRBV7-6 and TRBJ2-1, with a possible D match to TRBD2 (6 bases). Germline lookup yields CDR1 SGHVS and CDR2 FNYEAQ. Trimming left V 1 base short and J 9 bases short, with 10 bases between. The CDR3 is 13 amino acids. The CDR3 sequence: CASSLGLGGEQFF. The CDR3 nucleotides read TGTGCCAGCAGCTTAGGTTTGGGGGGTGAGCAGTTCTTC.

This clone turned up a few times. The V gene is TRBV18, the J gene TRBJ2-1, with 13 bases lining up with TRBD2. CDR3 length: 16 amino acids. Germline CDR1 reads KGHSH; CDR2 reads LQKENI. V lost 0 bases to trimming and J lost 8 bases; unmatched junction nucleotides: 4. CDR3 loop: CASSPPTSGRFDEQFF. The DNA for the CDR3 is TGTGCCAGCTCACCACCGACTAGCGGGAGGTTCGATGAGCAGTTCTTC.

The CDR3 bases are TGTGCCAGCACCCCCATGGGGCAGGGAATTGCAACTAATGAAAAACTGTTTTTT. Translated: CASTPMGQGIATNEKLFF. This sequence joins TRBV5-6 and TRBJ1-4; D might be TRBD1 (5 bases). Germline CDR1 reads SGHDT; CDR2 reads YYEEEE. This CDR3 contains 18 residues. Trimming took off 6 bases at V and 0 bases at J, with 21 bases between the two ends.